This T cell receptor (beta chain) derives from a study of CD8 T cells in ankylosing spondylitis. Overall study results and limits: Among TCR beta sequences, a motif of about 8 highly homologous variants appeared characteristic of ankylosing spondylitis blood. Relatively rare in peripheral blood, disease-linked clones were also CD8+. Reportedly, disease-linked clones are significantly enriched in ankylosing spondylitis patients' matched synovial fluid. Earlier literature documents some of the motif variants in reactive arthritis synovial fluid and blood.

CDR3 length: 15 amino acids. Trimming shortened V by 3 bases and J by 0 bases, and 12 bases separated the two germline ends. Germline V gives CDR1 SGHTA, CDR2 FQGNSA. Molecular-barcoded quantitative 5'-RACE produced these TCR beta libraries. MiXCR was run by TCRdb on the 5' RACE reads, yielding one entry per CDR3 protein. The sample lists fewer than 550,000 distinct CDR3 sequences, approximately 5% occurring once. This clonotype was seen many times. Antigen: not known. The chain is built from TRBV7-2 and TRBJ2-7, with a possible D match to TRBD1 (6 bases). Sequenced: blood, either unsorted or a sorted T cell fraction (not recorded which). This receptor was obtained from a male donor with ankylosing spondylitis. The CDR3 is CASSLRTESSYEQYF. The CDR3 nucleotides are TGTGCCAGCAGCTTGAGGACAGAGAGCTCCTACGAGCAGTACTTC.